The subject of this entry is one TCR beta chain. Sequence at one end of the junction differs from germline and may be a read error. This sample was included in a study of blood T cells in healthy people across ages. The CDR3 has 18 residues. From germline, CDR1 is LGHNA and CDR2 YNFKEQ. Together with a sample-barcoded 5' primer, a J-beta primer mix was included in a second PCR lasting about 6 to 12 cycles. Each CDR3 protein gets one entry after TCRdb re-called the 5' RACE reads with MiXCR. This sample yields a few hundred thousand distinct CDR3 sequences, of which approximately 30% are seen a single time; under 20% belongs to the top ten.

The sample consisted of blood. This receptor was obtained from a woman in her sixties or seventies in good health. J is TRBJ1-1 and V is TRBV4-2; 9 positions match TRBD1. CDR3 bases: TGTGCCAGCAGCCAAAGAGAACAGGGGGCAAGAGCGAACACTGTAGCTTTCTTT. Encoded protein: CASSQREQGARANTVAFF.